This T cell receptor (beta chain) was sequenced in a study of technical replicates of blood from several donors. This CDR3 has 15 residues. Germline loops: CDR1 LGHNA, CDR2 YNFKEQ. J lost 8 bases, V lost 0 bases, and 7 bases had no gene match. Profiled with immunoSEQ multiplex PCR; TCRdb holds only in-frame clones, not every one. The sample lists 44,000 or so clones, roughly nine tenths seen once, with 3% to 5% in the top ten. This receptor was identified in a human donor in good health. Some clones in this sample may be carry-over from other donors' samples. This chain connects TRBV4-2 to TRBJ2-1; the match to TRBD1 covers 7 bases. Sequenced: PBMCs. CDR3 nucleotides: TGTGCCAGCAGCCAAGAAGCAGGGGGTAGGGATGAGCAGTTCTTC. Its protein is CASSQEAGGRDEQFF.